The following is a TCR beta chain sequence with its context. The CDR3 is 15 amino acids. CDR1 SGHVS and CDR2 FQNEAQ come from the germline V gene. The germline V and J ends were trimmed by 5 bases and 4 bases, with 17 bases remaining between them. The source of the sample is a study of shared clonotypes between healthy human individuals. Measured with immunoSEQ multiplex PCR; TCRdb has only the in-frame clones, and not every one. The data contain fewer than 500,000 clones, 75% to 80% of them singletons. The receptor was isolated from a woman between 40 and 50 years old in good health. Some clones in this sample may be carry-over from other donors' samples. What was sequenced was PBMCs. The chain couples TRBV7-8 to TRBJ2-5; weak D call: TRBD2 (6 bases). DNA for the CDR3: TGTGCCAGCAGCGCCATAGCGGCCCGAGGAGAGACCCAGTACTTC. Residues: CASSAIAARGETQYF.